This TCR beta chain appears in the sequencing data of a study of OX40 agonist ivuxolimab in advanced cancers. About the research overall: Patients were treated with ivuxolimab, an agonistic anti-OX40 (CD134) antibody.

Clones were sequenced by immunoSEQ multiplex PCR, and TCRdb holds only the in-frame ones, with some missing. The repertoire has 77,000 or so clones, roughly 94% of them found once; the top ten carry about a fifth. The germline CDR1 and CDR2 sequences are MNHEY and SMNVEV (reference sequence). CDR3 length: 12 residues. V was clipped by 6 bases and J by 3 bases; unmatched bases: 2. This clone has just a few counts. The antigen is unknown. Study-wide results and caveats: Blood T cells, both CD4+ and CD8+, expanded clonally by week 6 at 0.1 to 3.0 mg/kg.

Patients were ineligible given autoimmune disease history or systemic immunosuppression. The chain joins TRBV27 to TRBJ2-7; 7 positions match TRBD1. Sequencing used CD4+ or CD8+ T cells sorted from blood, obtained in a trial of the OX40 agonist ivuxolimab. This TCR derives from an adult with an advanced solid tumor such as melanoma, head and neck, liver or kidney cancer. The DNA for the CDR3 is TGTGCCAGCAGCCACAGGGGCTACGAGCAGTACTTC. Translation gives CASSHRGYEQYF.